This TCR beta chain was identified during a study of CD8+CD57+ T cells in acquired aplastic anemia (dated by TCRdb to the late 2010s). Background for the entire study: On average, sorted CD4+ and CD8+ cells yielded 3 to 4 ug of extracted DNA, with a range of about 0.19 to 30 ug. A CD8+CD57+ expansion meant a frequency higher than the mean frequency seen in healthy subjects. General conclusions and limits of the study: Around 30 CD8+ CDR3 sequences were shared between patients and controls but appeared highly expressed in patients and within their immunodominant clones. Patients and healthy controls showed no significant difference in CD8+ Simpson's diversity (P=0.060).

Genomic DNA served as template for TCR beta VDJ combination and CDR3 sequence profiling. An Illumina HiSeq 2000 was the platform used for TCR repertoire sequencing. The paper's processing steps were these. Repertoires were assessed using TRBV/TRBJ rearrangement plots, CDR3 size and DJ length profiles, and Simpson's diversity index. The most abundant DNA sequence in the deep sequencing data was defined as the immunodominant clone. CDR3 amino acid sequences were checked for sharing between subjects and were compared against published repertoires and the VDJdb database. The raw public reads went through TCRdb reprocessing: fastp at Q25, MiXCR clone calling, in-frame beta chains kept. CDR3 protein sequences are deduplicated, and each keeps its most common genes and DNA. V and J calls and clone size were set by TCRdb, not the authors. Counted in this sample were 200,000 to 250,000 distinct CDR3 sequences; about 62% of them appeared once. Together, the top ten hold roughly 62% of the sample.

Flow cytometry had shown CD8+CD57+ cell expansion in the patients selected for sequencing. All patients had severe acquired aplastic anemia diagnosed by International Study of Aplastic Anemia and Agranulocytosis and Camitta criteria. No patient had received any therapy when blood was sampled. TCR repertoires of sorted CD4+ and CD8+ blood T cells from severe aplastic anemia patients and healthy subjects were deep-sequenced in the study. Patients were enrolled in the USA under clinicaltrials.gov protocols 00001620, 01623167, 00001397, 00071045, 00081523 and 00961064. Ficoll-Paque density gradient centrifugation was used to isolate peripheral blood mononuclear cells. Before DNA was extracted, CD4+ and CD8+ T cells were sorted using either FACS or magnetic beads. Turning to this clonotype: The antigen it binds to is not known. No much larger clone is present one base from it, and per-base qualities are unavailable.

Taken from the germline V gene, the CDR1 and CDR2 loops are SGDLS and YYNGEE. From its cysteine to its phenylalanine, the CDR3 spans 15 amino acids. Just the 45-base CDR3 DNA is kept, in frame starting at base 1. Relative to germline, V is 4 bases shorter and J is 0 bases shorter, with 10 bases between their ends. This TCR derives from a human donor with aplastic anemia. The rearrangement joined TRBV9 to TRBJ2-2; tentative D gene TRBD2, with 5 bases matching. Sequencing input: sorted CD4+, CD8+, or CD8+CD57+ T cells (not recorded which) from PBMCs. The DNA is as follows: TGTGCCAGCAGCCCGTCGGGGACGAACACCGGGGAGCTGTTTTTT. Its coded protein is CASSPSGTNTGELFF. The variable domain in full, with residues beyond the CDR3 obtained from the reference TRBV9 and TRBJ2-2 genes, is DSGVTQTPKHLITATGQRVTLRCSPRSGDLSVYWYQQSLDQGLQFLIQYYNGEERAKGNILERFSAQQFPDLHSELNLSSLELGDSALYFCASSPSGTNTGELFFGEGSRLTVL.